The present entry profiles one T cell receptor (beta chain) with its context. This sample stems from a study of T cells in pancreatic ductal adenocarcinoma. There are 18 residues in the CDR3. Trimming removed 2 bases at V and 0 bases at J, with 14 bases between. Germline CDR1 is KGHSH and CDR2 is LQKENI. Using immunoSEQ multiplex PCR, the repertoire was profiled, and TCRdb retains in-frame clones only, with some absent. Of 30,000 or so clones detected, around 94% appear once; the ten largest clones hold 2.2%. Selected pancreatic ductal adenocarcinoma patients had undergone surgery without neoadjuvant therapy.

The source of this sequence is a human donor with pancreatic ductal adenocarcinoma. The chain has TRBV18 and TRBJ2-6; D ambiguous. The sequenced sample consisted of PBMCs. CDR3 nucleotide sequence: TGTGCCAGCTCACCATTGGGCCAGCTTAACTCTGGGGCCAACGTCCTGACTTTC. It codes for CASSPLGQLNSGANVLTF.